Below, 21 T cell receptor beta chains from the same sample are listed, as sequenced in a study of early T cells in non-severe SARS-CoV-2 infection (dated by TCRdb to the early 2020s). The library was generated by 5' RACE. Sequencing was performed on a NextSeq 500. Using fastp at Q25 and MiXCR, TCRdb reprocessed the public reads and kept productive beta chains. A single entry per CDR3 protein holds the most common genes and DNA from its merged rows. Within this sample are under 50,000 distinct CDR3 sequences, with roughly 4% of them counted one time only. In total, the top ten clones hold 5% to 6.5% of the sample. Sequenced input: whole blood. These receptors originate from an adult who was a healthcare worker with PCR-confirmed SARS-CoV-2 infection or an uninfected control (not recorded which).

This clonotype was counted at least ten times. The rearrangement uses TRBV10-3 and TRBJ1-2, with TRBD1 matching 7 bases. Germline CDR1 and CDR2: ENHRY and SYGVKD. This CDR3 region has 12 residues. Unmatched junction bases numbered 2, after V lost 6 bases and J lost 4 bases. The DNA for the CDR3 is TGTGCCATCAGCCGGGACAGCTATGGCTACACCTTC. Protein product: CAISRDSYGYTF.

This clonotype has a count of ten or more. The gene calls are TRBV5-8 and TRBJ1-6; D is ambiguous. V was cut by 2 bases and J by 5 bases, with 11 bases left in between. CDR1 and CDR2 from the germline V gene are SGHTS and YDEGEE. This CDR3 has 15 residues. CDR3: CASSFGVVDNSPLHF. CDR3 bases: TGTGCCAGCAGCTTTGGAGTGGTCGATAATTCACCCCTCCACTTT.

This clonotype was observed at least ten times. V gene TRBV10-3 combines with J gene TRBJ2-7; TRBD1 agrees at 10 bases. The CDR3 runs 14 residues. V shed 2 bases, J shed 6 bases, and the junction held 4 bases outside the gene matches. The germline V gene has CDR1 ENHRY and CDR2 SYGVKD. The CDR3 loop reads CAISEGQGDSEQYF. CDR3 bases: TGTGCCATCAGTGAGGGACAGGGGGACTCCGAGCAGTACTTC.

Many counts were recorded for this clonotype. V and J are TRBV2 and TRBJ1-1; TRBD1 agrees at 9 bases. The CDR3 runs 13 residues. The V segment lost 4 bases and the J segment 3 bases; nucleotides outside the gene matches: 0. In germline, CDR1 is SNHLY, CDR2 FYNNEI. As DNA, the CDR3 is TGTGCCAGCAGTGGGGACAGGGACACTGAAGCTTTCTTT. This codes for CASSGDRDTEAFF.

This clonotype was counted at least ten times. The chain recombines TRBV6-5 with TRBJ1-1; 9 nucleotides match TRBD1. V trimming: 4 bases; J trimming: 0 bases; junction bases outside the gene matches: 3. The CDR3 spans 15 residues. CDR1 is MNHEY and CDR2 is SVGAGI in the germline V gene. The DNA for the CDR3 is TGTGCCAGCAGTTTCGGGACAGGGTTGAACACTGAAGCTTTCTTT. It encodes CASSFGTGLNTEAFF.

At least ten counts were recorded for this clonotype. CDR3 in DNA: TGCAGTGCTAGAAAGCGGGACAGGGAGAGTAGGGCCTACGAGCAGTACTTC. This gives the protein CSARKRDRESRAYEQYF. The chain is built from TRBV20-1 and TRBJ2-7, with TRBD1 identical over 9 bases. V gave up 2 bases and J gave up 2 bases; unmatched junction bases: 13. CDR1 DFQATT and CDR2 SNEGSKA come from the germline V gene (reference sequence). The CDR3 length is 17 residues.

A few counts support this clonotype. This chain connects TRBV3-1 to TRBJ1-4; 8 nucleotides align to TRBD1. Germline CDR1 and CDR2: LGHDT and YNNKEL (reference sequence). This CDR3 has 13 residues. V gave up 5 bases and J gave up 13 bases; unmatched junction bases: 9. The CDR3, as DNA: TGTGCCAGCAGCTCCGAGGGGACAGGCCGACTGTTTTTT. Translated: CASSSEGTGRLFF.

This clonotype was recorded a few times. V usage is TRBV6-1 and J usage is TRBJ1-2; D is perhaps TRBD1 (6 bases). The ends were cut back, 4 bases at V and 1 base at J, with 22 bases in the middle. Germline V gene data show CDR1 as MNHNS and CDR2 as SASEGT. There are 18 residues in the CDR3. This CDR3 is CASSGHVPRTVVNYGYTF. CDR3 nucleotides: TGTGCCAGCAGTGGTCACGTTCCAAGGACAGTAGTTAACTATGGCTACACCTTC.

The chain carries TRBV30 and TRBJ1-2, with TRBD1 matching 7 bases. Germline loops: CDR1 GTSNPN, CDR2 SVGIG (reference sequence). V was pared by 3 bases and J by 6 bases, with 10 bases of the junction left unmatched. CDR3 size: 14 residues. The CDR3: CAWSLGRGANGYTF. The CDR3 coding sequence is TGTGCCTGGAGCCTCGGCAGGGGGGCGAATGGCTACACCTTC.

As DNA, the CDR3 is TGCAGTGCTCCCGGACAGGGTATTACAGATACGCAGTATTTT. This sequence encodes CSAPGQGITDTQYF. This rearrangement joins TRBV20-1 to TRBJ2-3; 8 bases align to TRBD1. Trimming at V came to 5 bases and at J to 3 bases, leaving 7 bases not matched to a gene. Germline V gives CDR1 DFQATT, CDR2 SNEGSKA (reference sequence). The CDR3 sequence is 14 residues long.

This clonotype was seen ten or more times. V usage is TRBV9 and J usage is TRBJ1-1, with a tentative D call TRBD1 (5 bases). Germline V gives CDR1 SGDLS, CDR2 YYNGEE. The CDR3 is made up of 17 amino acids. The V end was cut by 0 bases, the J end by 1 base, with 16 bases between. The CDR3 reads CASSVGGGEDRNTEAFF. DNA of the CDR3: TGTGCCAGCAGCGTAGGTGGAGGGGAAGACAGGAACACTGAAGCTTTCTTT.

This clonotype was counted ten times or more. V usage is TRBV12-3 or TRBV12-4 and J usage is TRBJ2-4; TRBD2 matches 11 bases. The CDR3 is 18 residues long. The ends lost 6 bases at V and 0 bases at J; junction bases unmatched: 10. The CDR3, as DNA: TGTGCCAGCAGGGAGGGGACTAGCGGAGGACTAGCCAAAAACATTCAGTACTTC. It specifies CASREGTSGGLAKNIQYF.

Ten or more counts support this clonotype. The chain combines TRBV27 with TRBJ1-2; D is uncertain. The V gene's germline CDR1 is MNHEY and CDR2 SMNVEV (reference sequence). This CDR3 region has 13 residues. V was trimmed by 0 bases and J by 8 bases, leaving 10 bases between them. CDR3 bases: TGTGCCAGCAGTTTATCTAAGTTTGCGGGCTACACCTTC. Translated: CASSLSKFAGYTF.

This clonotype was seen ten or more times. The rearrangement joins TRBV6-2 or TRBV6-3 to TRBJ1-2; 9 positions agree with TRBD1. CDR3 length: 14 amino acids. Looked up from germline, CDR1 is MNHEY and CDR2 is SVGEGT. V lost 11 bases and J lost 5; bases outside the gene matches: 12. The CDR3 protein is CASTSGTGLYGYTF. For the CDR3, the DNA is TGTGCCTCGACTTCCGGGACAGGGTTATATGGCTACACCTTC.

The J gene is TRBJ2-1, the V gene TRBV5-4, with D uncertain. Germline-derived CDR1 and CDR2 are SGHNT and YYREEE (reference sequence). V lost 0 bases to trimming and J lost 5 bases, with 6 bases between them. The CDR3 length is 13 residues. The chain's CDR3 is CASSLGHNNEQFF. In DNA form, the CDR3 reads TGTGCCAGCAGCTTGGGACACAACAATGAGCAGTTCTTC.

The table lists this clonotype with many counts. The chain joins TRBV11-2 to TRBJ1-2, with 7 bases matching TRBD1. Per germline, CDR1 SGHAT and CDR2 FQNNGV. J lost 6 bases, V lost 0 bases, and 7 bases had no gene match. The CDR3 is 15 amino acids. The CDR3 sequence is CASSLDGTESDGYTF. The CDR3 DNA follows: TGTGCCAGCAGCTTAGACGGGACAGAGAGCGATGGCTACACCTTC.

This clonotype showed up many times. This rearrangement joins TRBV7-9 to TRBJ2-5, with a tentative D call TRBD1 (5 bases). This CDR3 contains 14 residues. Germline V lookup: CDR1 SEHNR, CDR2 FQNEAQ (reference sequence). V lost 1 base and J lost 2, with 8 bases in between. Written as DNA, the CDR3 is TGTGCCAGCAGCTTAGTATCAGGGCAAGAGACCCAGTACTTC. Protein sequence: CASSLVSGQETQYF.

The V call is TRBV28, the J call TRBJ2-5, with D unresolved. Trimming stripped 0 bases from V and 3 bases from J, with 8 bases between. Germline V gives CDR1 MDHEN, CDR2 SYDVKM. This CDR3 has 14 residues. CDR3 sequence reads: CASSLWRPEETQYF. For the CDR3, the DNA is TGTGCCAGCAGTTTATGGCGGCCGGAAGAGACCCAGTACTTC. The entire variable domain, with the rest obtained from reference TRBV28 and TRBJ2-5, is as follows: DVKVTQSSRYLVKRTGEKVFLECVQDMDHENMFWYRQDPGLGLRLIYFSYDVKMKEKGDIPEGYSVSREKKERFSLILESASTNQTSMYLCASSLWRPEETQYFGPGTRLLVL.

The sample holds a few counts of this clonotype. This chain links TRBV7-9 with TRBJ2-5; TRBD2 agrees at 8 bases. Per the germline V gene, CDR1 is SEHNR and CDR2 is FQNEAQ (reference sequence). V lost 5 bases, J lost 1 base, and 6 bases stayed unmatched. This CDR3 region has 15 residues. The CDR3 here is CASSELAGRQETQYF. CDR3 nucleotide sequence: TGTGCCAGCAGCGAATTAGCGGGACGCCAAGAGACCCAGTACTTC.

There are many counts of this clonotype. V and J are TRBV28 and TRBJ2-3; TRBD2 matches at 8 bases. The germline CDR1 and CDR2 sequences are MDHEN and SYDVKM. CDR3 length equals 15 residues. Trimming at V came to 6 bases and at J to 2 bases, leaving 7 bases not matched to a gene. CDR3 in amino acids: CASSPPSGLTDTQYF. The CDR3 region has the DNA TGTGCCAGCAGCCCCCCTAGCGGGCTCACAGATACGCAGTATTTT. Full variable domain (outside the CDR3, taken from reference TRBV28 and TRBJ2-3): DVKVTQSSRYLVKRTGEKVFLECVQDMDHENMFWYRQDPGLGLRLIYFSYDVKMKEKGDIPEGYSVSREKKERFSLILESASTNQTSMYLCASSPPSGLTDTQYFGPGTRLTVL.

In this sample, this clonotype turned up many times. The chain couples TRBV7-8 to TRBJ2-1, with 13 positions matching TRBD2. The CDR3 length is 14 residues. Germline trimming cut 8 bases from V and 9 bases from J; bases unmatched to any gene: 7. Germline V lookup: CDR1 SGHVS, CDR2 FQNEAQ. The CDR3 bases are TGTGCCAGCTCCGGGACTAGCGGGACTGGTGAGCAGTTCTTC. Protein sequence: CASSGTSGTGEQFF.